Presented here are 28 T cell receptor beta chains from one specimen sequenced in a study of blood T cell repertoires in COVID-19. Profiling relied on immunoSEQ multiplex PCR, and the TCRdb table lists in-frame clones only, not all of them. The data hold some 210,000 clones, with roughly 94% observed a single time. Sequencing used peripheral blood. The receptors stem from a man in his thirties or forties with acute or convalescent COVID-19.

The CDR3 reads CATSPGANYGYTF. Here the CDR3 DNA reads TGTGCCACCTCTCCCGGAGCTAACTATGGCTACACCTTC. The chain recombines TRBV10-3 with TRBJ1-2; no clear D gene. V lost 10 bases to trimming and J lost 0 bases, with 12 bases between them. Germline CDR1 reads ENHRY; CDR2 reads SYGVKD. The CDR3 contains 13 residues.

This clone has just one count. The rearrangement uses TRBV4-2 and TRBJ2-3; D is perhaps TRBD2 (5 bases). This CDR3 comprises 20 residues. V dropped 0 bases and J dropped 5 bases, with 27 bases sitting between them. The germline V gene has CDR1 LGHNA and CDR2 YNFKEQ. CDR3 bases: TGTGCCAGCAGCCAAGACTTCAAGGCTAGCAGCATAGGCTGGGGAGATACGCAGTATTTT. Translated: CASSQDFKASSIGWGDTQYF.

The chain has TRBV6-1 and TRBJ1-2; D is perhaps TRBD1 (5 bases). The CDR3 is 15 amino acids. The germline V and J ends were trimmed by 2 bases and 7 bases, with 17 bases remaining between them. CDR1 is MNHNS and CDR2 is SASEGT in the germline V gene. CDR3 sequence reads: CASSEQRWTRSGYTF. In nucleotides, the CDR3 is TGTGCCAGCAGTGAACAGAGGTGGACAAGGAGTGGCTACACCTTC.

V is TRBV7-2 and J is TRBJ2-1; TRBD2 matches at 14 bases. The CDR3 contains 18 residues. Looked up from germline, CDR1 is SGHTA and CDR2 is FQGNSA. V lost 5 bases and J lost 7; bases outside the gene matches: 13. The CDR3 coding sequence is TGTGCCAGCAGCCCCCGGACTAGCGGGGGGCCCCGGGGGAATGAGCAGTTCTTC. Its translation: CASSPRTSGGPRGNEQFF.

The chain joins TRBV30 to TRBJ1-3; the D is unclear. Germline V gene data show CDR1 as GTSNPN and CDR2 as SVGIG (reference sequence). V was pared by 4 bases and J by 4 bases, with 14 bases between. The CDR3 is 14 residues long. The CDR3 DNA follows: TGTGCCTGGACACCCGGAGCGGGAGGAAACACCATATATTTT. Protein: CAWTPGAGGNTIYF.

This rearrangement joins TRBV30 to TRBJ1-1; the match to TRBD1 covers 9 bases. Germline assignment: CDR1 GTSNPN and CDR2 SVGIG (reference sequence). V shed 1 base, J shed 5 bases, and the junction held 5 bases outside the gene matches. This CDR3 has 14 residues. CDR3 in amino acids: CAWSGQGVWTEAFF. In nucleotides, the CDR3 is TGTGCCTGGAGTGGACAGGGGGTTTGGACTGAAGCTTTCTTT.

CDR3 region: CASSPEQDTEAFF. In DNA form, the CDR3 reads TGTGCCAGCAGCCCAGAGCAGGACACTGAAGCTTTCTTT. The chain links TRBV7-9 to TRBJ1-1; unclear D gene. There are 13 residues in the CDR3. V lost 5 bases, J lost 3 bases, and 10 bases lay in between. The germline CDR1 and CDR2 sequences are SEHNR and FQNEAQ (reference sequence).

This clone was found once. The gene calls are TRBV5-1 and TRBJ2-7, with D maybe TRBD2 (6 bases). Germline V lookup: CDR1 SGHRS, CDR2 YFSETQ. The CDR3 totals 15 residues. The V end was cut by 0 bases, the J end by 0 bases, with 10 bases between. For the CDR3, the DNA is TGCGCCAGCAGCTTGGACACGGGAGTCTCCTACGAGCAGTACTTC. Amino acids: CASSLDTGVSYEQYF.

The chain uses TRBV10-3 and TRBJ1-6, with TRBD1 matching 7 bases. The V segment lost 11 bases and the J segment 6 bases; nucleotides outside the gene matches: 4. The germline V gene encodes CDR1 ENHRY and CDR2 SYGVKD. CDR3 length equals 12 residues. The CDR3 loop is CASQGINSPLHF. In DNA, the CDR3 is TGTGCCTCACAGGGGATTAATTCACCCCTCCACTTT.

The rearrangement links TRBV3-1 (or the pseudogene TRBV3-2) to TRBJ2-1; D possibly corresponds to TRBD2 (6 bases). This CDR3 is 12 amino acids long. Trimming removed 8 bases at V and 7 bases at J, with 12 bases between. Germline-derived CDR1 and CDR2 are LGHDT and YNNKEL (reference sequence). CDR3 in amino acids: CASRDLGNEQFF. CDR3 in DNA: TGTGCCAGCCGGGACTTGGGAAATGAGCAGTTCTTC.

The rearrangement uses TRBV6-6 and TRBJ1-6, with a possible D match to TRBD1 (6 bases). This CDR3 contains 15 residues. Trimming removed 6 bases at V and 10 bases at J, with 19 bases between. Germline V gene data show CDR1 as MNHNY and CDR2 as SVGAGI (reference sequence). CDR3 protein: CASSTTGSIGSPLHF. In DNA, the CDR3 is TGTGCCAGCAGCACCACAGGGTCGATCGGATCACCCCTCCACTTT.

The CDR3 is CASRFLPGPGESNYGYTF. CDR3 coding DNA: TGTGCAAGTCGCTTTCTCCCAGGGCCGGGGGAGAGTAACTATGGCTACACCTTC. V usage is TRBV12-2 and J usage is TRBJ1-2. TRBV12-2 is flagged as a pseudogene. CDR3 length: 18 residues.

The sample holds one count of this clone. The chain links TRBV5-4 to TRBJ1-2; TRBD1 might be the D (6 bases). Trimming took off 4 bases at V and 1 base at J, with 11 bases between the two ends. Germline V gene data show CDR1 as SGHNT and CDR2 as YYREEE (reference sequence). This CDR3 contains 14 residues. For the CDR3, the DNA is TGTGCCAGCAGCCCCCGACAGGATAACTATGGCTACACCTTC. It specifies CASSPRQDNYGYTF.

The rearrangement uses TRBV28 and TRBJ1-2; 9 positions agree with TRBD1. The germline gives CDR1 MDHEN, CDR2 SYDVKM. Trimming cost V 3 bases and J 6 bases; bases outside gene matches: 8. This CDR3 spans 15 amino acids. This CDR3 is CASSLKQGAVDGYTF. For the CDR3, the DNA is TGTGCCAGCAGTTTGAAACAGGGGGCCGTAGATGGCTACACCTTC.

The rearrangement uses TRBV7-9 and TRBJ1-4, with TRBD1 as a possible D gene (5 bases). The CDR3 sequence is 14 residues long. V was clipped by 3 bases and J by 5 bases, with 10 bases between them. CDR1 SEHNR and CDR2 FQNEAQ come from the germline V gene (reference sequence). The CDR3 coding sequence is TGTGCCAGCAGCTTCTACGGGGGAAATGAAAAACTGTTTTTT. Translated, it gives CASSFYGGNEKLFF.

The chain combines TRBV21-1 with TRBJ2-1; TRBD1 was called by the table and not checked on the DNA. TRBV21-1 is a pseudogene locus. The CDR3 is 22 residues long. The DNA for the CDR3 is TGTGCCAGCAGCAAAGTTCGTGAGACAGGGGGAACCCCGAGACCCTCCTACAATGAGCAGTTCTTC. Protein product: CASSKVRETGGTPRPSYNEQFF.

This chain connects TRBV2 to TRBJ2-5; 8 bases agree with TRBD1. The CDR3 totals 15 residues. Germline-derived CDR1 and CDR2 are SNHLY and FYNNEI. V lost 6 bases and J lost 3; bases outside the gene matches: 9. The CDR3 sequence is CASRRRTGHEETQYF. CDR3 DNA sequence: TGTGCCAGCAGGAGAAGGACAGGGCATGAAGAGACCCAGTACTTC.

The genes are TRBV27 and TRBJ2-4; D gene ambiguous. V gave up 3 bases and J gave up 6 bases, with 12 bases separating them. In germline, CDR1 is MNHEY, CDR2 SMNVEV (reference sequence). This CDR3 is 14 amino acids long. The CDR3 sequence is CASSFIARLNIQYF. Written as DNA, the CDR3 is TGTGCCAGCAGTTTTATCGCTAGATTAAACATTCAGTACTTC.

The V gene is TRBV3-1 (or the pseudogene TRBV3-2), the J gene TRBJ1-2; D uncertain. The CDR3 extends over 14 amino acids. Germline CDR1 is LGHDT and CDR2 is YNNKEL (reference sequence). Trimming took 3 bases from V and 8 from J, leaving 16 bases between them. The DNA of the CDR3 is TGTGCCAGCAGCCATATGACATGGTTTAACGGCTACACCTTC. Translated, it gives CASSHMTWFNGYTF.

The chain couples TRBV7-3 to TRBJ2-3; D is possibly TRBD1 (5 bases). This CDR3 is 13 amino acids long. CDR1 and CDR2 (germline): SGHTA, FQGTGA. V was trimmed by 0 bases and J by 6 bases, leaving 7 bases between them. CDR3 DNA sequence: TGTGCCAGCAGCTTAACGAAGGGGGATACGCAGTATTTT. Translation gives CASSLTKGDTQYF.

The rearrangement joins TRBV7-8 to TRBJ1-6; D is possibly TRBD1 (5 bases). This CDR3 has 18 residues. Trimming shortened V by 5 bases and J by 0 bases, and 17 bases separated the two germline ends. The germline V gene encodes CDR1 SGHVS and CDR2 FQNEAQ. The CDR3 is CASSPRVGGSSYNSPLHF. The CDR3, as DNA: TGTGCCAGCAGCCCAAGAGTGGGGGGAAGCTCCTATAATTCACCCCTCCACTTT.

The genes are TRBV5-1 and TRBJ2-7; 7 nucleotides align to TRBD1. The germline V gene encodes CDR1 SGHRS and CDR2 YFSETQ. V lost 1 base to trimming and J lost 0 bases; unmatched junction nucleotides: 4. This CDR3 contains 15 residues. This CDR3 is CASSLLGGNSYEQYF. Here the CDR3 DNA reads TGCGCCAGCAGCTTGCTAGGGGGCAACTCCTACGAGCAGTACTTC.

The genes are TRBV10-3 and TRBJ1-1, with TRBD1 identical over 10 bases. V lost 6 bases and J lost 1; bases outside the gene matches: 2. Germline CDR1 and CDR2: ENHRY and SYGVKD. CDR3 length: 14 residues. CDR3 bases: TGTGCCATCAGAGGACAGGGGGGGAACACTGAAGCTTTCTTT. Translation: CAIRGQGGNTEAFF.

The V gene is TRBV6-5, the J gene TRBJ2-1; D uncertain. V gave up 11 bases and J gave up 2 bases, with 16 bases separating them. The length of the CDR3 is 14 residues. Germline V CDR1 and CDR2: MNHEY, SVGAGI. The CDR3 loop reads CAAAPPRTYNEQFF. CDR3 DNA sequence: TGTGCCGCGGCACCTCCGAGGACCTACAATGAGCAGTTCTTC.

This sequence joins TRBV5-1 and TRBJ1-1; possibly TRBD1 for D (5 bases). Deletions cut 0 bases from V and 4 bases from J, with 16 bases between. CDR1 is SGHRS, CDR2 YFSETQ, per germline. There are 16 residues in the CDR3. CDR3 protein: CASSLAEAGPGTEAFF. CDR3 nucleotide sequence: TGCGCCAGCAGCTTGGCCGAGGCAGGGCCTGGCACTGAAGCTTTCTTT.

This clone was observed once. The chain combines TRBV5-1 with TRBJ2-3, with a weak D call TRBD2 (6 bases). CDR1 and CDR2 (germline): SGHRS, YFSETQ. V lost 0 bases, J lost 7 bases, and 15 bases lay in between. The CDR3 runs 15 residues. CDR3 region: CASSLAMTGGNTQYF. The CDR3, as DNA: TGCGCCAGCAGCTTGGCCATGACTGGGGGGAATACGCAGTATTTT.

The chain employs TRBV13 and TRBJ2-2; tentatively, D is TRBD1 (6 bases). Germline lookup yields CDR1 PRHDT and CDR2 FYEKMQ (reference sequence). Trimming removed 5 bases from V and 0 bases from J, with 10 bases in between. This CDR3 is 15 amino acids long. CDR3 sequence (DNA): TGTGCCAGCAGCCTACAGGGACCGAACACCGGGGAGCTGTTTTTT. This translates into CASSLQGPNTGELFF.

The gene calls are TRBV30 and TRBJ2-7; 10 positions agree with TRBD1. The germline gives CDR1 GTSNPN, CDR2 SVGIG (reference sequence). The CDR3 runs 16 residues. With 1 base clipped from V and 2 bases from J, the junction kept 8 bases outside the gene matches. CDR3 protein: CAWSGGGGQGTYEQYF. The CDR3 DNA reads as TGTGCCTGGAGTGGCGGTGGGGGACAGGGGACCTACGAGCAGTACTTC.